The present TCR beta chain was sequenced within a study of cytomegalovirus exposure and HLA in healthy donors. Overall study context: Early release data held tens of millions of unique TCRs from HLA-typed donors.

Researchers ran the PCR with 60 Vbeta and 13 Jbeta primers. As processed by the authors: In a later analysis, about 12 million of about 80 million unique beta chains occurred in at least two donors. Produced via immunoSEQ multiplex PCR; TCRdb's table is partial and in-frame only. The V and J calls and clone size are taken from that table; D and trimming were inferred from the DNA. The data hold about 160,000 clones, with 65% to 85% observed a single time. Study outcomes and limitations: According to reports, the classifier identified cytomegalovirus status with high specificity and sensitivity. The dataset shows that most TCR sequences were rare, while some public TCRs occurred in many donors.

Trimming took off 2 bases at V and 0 bases at J, with 14 bases between the two ends. Germline values: CDR1 SGHVS, CDR2 FQNEAQ. The CDR3 loop spans 17 amino acids. In regard to this clone: Its antigen is undetermined.

This chain joins TRBV7-8 and TRBJ2-4; D perhaps matches TRBD2 (5 bases). The sequence was obtained from a woman in her forties or fifties in good health and CMV-seropositive. Sequenced sample: PBMCs. The CDR3 protein is CASSLRSGTQAKNIQYF. CDR3 in DNA: TGTGCCAGCAGCTTAAGATCGGGAACTCAAGCCAAAAACATTCAGTACTTC.